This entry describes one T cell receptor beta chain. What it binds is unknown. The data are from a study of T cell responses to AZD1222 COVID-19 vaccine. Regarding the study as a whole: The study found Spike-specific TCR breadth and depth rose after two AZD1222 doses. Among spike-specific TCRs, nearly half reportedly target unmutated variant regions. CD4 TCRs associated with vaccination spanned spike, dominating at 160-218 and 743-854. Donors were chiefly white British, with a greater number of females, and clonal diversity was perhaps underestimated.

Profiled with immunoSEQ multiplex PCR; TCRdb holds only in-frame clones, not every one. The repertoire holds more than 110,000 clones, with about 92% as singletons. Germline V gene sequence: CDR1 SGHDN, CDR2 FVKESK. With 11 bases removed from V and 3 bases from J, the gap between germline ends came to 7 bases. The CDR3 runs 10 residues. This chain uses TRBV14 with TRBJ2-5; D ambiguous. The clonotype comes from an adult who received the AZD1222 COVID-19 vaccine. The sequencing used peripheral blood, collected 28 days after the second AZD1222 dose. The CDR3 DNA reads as TGTGCCTGCCTTGAAGAGACCCAGTACTTC. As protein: CACLEETQYF.